These 15 T cell receptor beta chains were sequenced from one sample in a study of post-analysis software for immune sequencing data. General study results and limits: TRBV segments more frequent in patients than in controls numbered roughly 5 and included TRBV5-6, TRBV5-1 and TRBV20-1.

Prepared TCR beta cDNA libraries contained unique molecular identifiers. TCRdb called the PCR reads again in MiXCR, with one record for every CDR3 protein. Among 450,000 or so distinct CDR3 sequences listed, nearly 45% were seen once. No antigen has been assigned to these receptors. Input material: blood. These receptors all stem from a girl aged 5-17 years with multiple sclerosis.

J is TRBJ1-2 and V is TRBV18, with 7 bases matching TRBD1. V lost 6 bases and J lost 0; bases outside the gene matches: 13. This CDR3 spans 17 amino acids. Germline-derived CDR1 and CDR2 are KGHSH and LQKENI. The CDR3: CASSTATGRSTNYGYTF. The CDR3 nucleotides are TGTGCCAGCTCCACCGCGACAGGGAGATCGACTAACTATGGCTACACCTTC.

The V gene is TRBV20-1, the J gene TRBJ2-7; possibly TRBD1 for D (5 bases). V lost 0 bases and J 2 bases, leaving 17 bases between the germline ends. The CDR3 runs to 16 residues. CDR1 and CDR2 (germline): DFQATT, SNEGSKA (reference sequence). The CDR3 reads CSARDPRRETAYEQYF. The DNA of the CDR3 is TGCAGTGCTAGAGATCCCAGGAGAGAGACAGCCTACGAGCAGTACTTC.

The chain couples TRBV20-1 to TRBJ2-1; the match to TRBD1 covers 7 bases. Germline loops: CDR1 DFQATT, CDR2 SNEGSKA (reference sequence). The ends lost 6 bases at V and 5 bases at J; junction bases unmatched: 7. The length of the CDR3 is 13 residues. The chain's CDR3 is CSATRGYDNEQFF. The DNA of the CDR3 is TGCAGTGCCACCAGGGGGTACGACAATGAGCAGTTCTTC.

The chain uses TRBV29-1 and TRBJ1-2; D perhaps matches TRBD1 (6 bases). V was clipped by 7 bases and J by 4 bases, with 16 bases between them. The CDR3 runs 13 residues. CDR1 is SQVTM and CDR2 is ANQGSEA in the germline V gene. The CDR3 DNA follows: TGCAGCGCCGAGGGGGGGGCTGGCTATGGCTACACCTTC. Protein product: CSAEGGAGYGYTF.

For this clonotype: The CDR3 does not close with the conserved phenylalanine or tryptophan, likely indicating a read error. This chain links TRBV12-3 or TRBV12-4 with TRBJ2-6; possibly TRBD1 for D (6 bases). Trimming cost V 6 bases and J 0 bases, with 9 bases left between them. The CDR3 has 15 amino acids. CDR3 nucleotide sequence: TGTGCCAGCAGGACAGGCTCCTCTGGGGCCAACGTCCTGACTCTC. Amino acids: CASRTGSSGANVLTL.

To note about this clonotype: One junction end disagrees with the germline gene, perhaps due to a read error. This chain uses TRBV20-1 with TRBJ2-1, with D unresolved. The CDR3 consists of 15 residues. Germline lookup yields CDR1 DFQATT and CDR2 SNEGSKA (reference sequence). As DNA, the CDR3 is TGTAGTGCCCGCAGGAGACACTTCTCCTACAATGAGCAGTTCTTC. Amino acids: CSARRRHFSYNEQFF.

The table lists this clonotype with a few counts. The V call is TRBV6-1, the J call TRBJ2-4, with D tentatively TRBD1 (5 bases). CDR1 and CDR2 (germline): MNHNS, SASEGT. Trimming removed 6 bases at V and 0 bases at J, with 18 bases between. CDR3 length: 17 amino acids. The CDR3 nucleotides are TGTGCCAGCAGGCAAGGGGCCTTGGGTAGAGCCAAAAACATTCAGTACTTC. Translated, it gives CASRQGALGRAKNIQYF.

For this clonotype: One end of the junction fails to match germline, which may point to a read error. The chain combines TRBV27 with TRBJ1-2; perhaps TRBD1 as D (6 bases). This CDR3 is built from 14 residues. Germline V gene sequence: CDR1 MNHEY, CDR2 SMNVEV (reference sequence). The CDR3 DNA follows: TGTGCCAGCGGTTTAGACAGGCGTGCCTATGGCTACACCTTC. It encodes CASGLDRRAYGYTF.

This clonotype has a handful of counts. The rearrangement uses TRBV4-3 and TRBJ2-3; no firm D call. CDR1 and CDR2 from the germline V gene are LGHNA and YSLEER. The CDR3 totals 16 residues. The V gene lost 0 bases and the J gene lost 0 bases, with 10 bases spanning the gap. The CDR3 nucleotides are TGCGCCAGCAGCCAAGAGTGGTCCGATAGCACAGATACGCAGTATTTT. Encoded protein: CASSQEWSDSTDTQYF.

Details on this clonotype: One end of the junction does not line up with germline, which may come from a read error. The chain is built from TRBV4-1 and TRBJ2-5; D not resolved. CDR1 MGHRA and CDR2 YSYEKL come from the germline V gene. The CDR3 has 13 residues. The CDR3 spells CTSSQLIMYERYF. For the CDR3, the DNA is TGCACCAGCAGCCAGCTAATCATGTACGAGCGGTACTTC.

This chain links TRBV5-1 with TRBJ2-1; TRBD2 matches at 9 bases. Per the germline V gene, CDR1 is SGHRS and CDR2 is YFSETQ. V gave up 3 bases and J gave up 6 bases; unmatched junction bases: 13. CDR3 length: 17 residues. CDR3 amino acids: CASSSPRGTSMGNEQFF. The CDR3 nucleotides are TGCGCCAGCAGCTCCCCTAGGGGGACTAGCATGGGCAATGAGCAGTTCTTC.

The chain has TRBV11-2 and TRBJ2-7; TRBD2 is a possible D gene (6 bases). Germline values: CDR1 SGHAT, CDR2 FQNNGV. This CDR3 spans 15 amino acids. Trimming left V 7 bases short and J 0 bases short, with 16 bases between. The CDR3, as DNA: TGTGCCAGCAAGCATTCGCGGGACGTCTCCTACGAGCAGTACTTC. Protein product: CASKHSRDVSYEQYF.

This clonotype was found once. This rearrangement joins TRBV15 to TRBJ2-3; 7 positions agree with TRBD1. There are 15 residues in the CDR3. Germline CDR1 LNHNV, CDR2 YYDKDF (reference sequence). V shed 5 bases and J 0 bases; nucleotides not matched to a gene: 5. CDR3 nucleotide sequence: TGTGCCACCAGCGGGGACAGCCTTAGCACAGATACGCAGTATTTT. Protein product: CATSGDSLSTDTQYF. Variable domain in full (rest from reference TRBV15 and TRBJ2-3): DAMVIQNPRYQVTQFGKPVTLSCSQTLNHNVMYWYQQKSSQAPKLLFHYYDKDFNNEADTPDNFQSRRPNTSFCFLDIRSPGLGDTAMYLCATSGDSLSTDTQYFGPGTRLTVL.

The V and J genes are TRBV15 and TRBJ1-2; no reliable D call. The CDR3 sequence is 13 residues long. The V end lost 1 base, the J end lost 4 bases, and 7 bases lay between the germline ends. Germline values: CDR1 LNHNV, CDR2 YYDKDF (reference sequence). CDR3 nucleotides: TGTGCCACCAGCAGAGCGACAAGCTATGGCTACACCTTC. Its translation is CATSRATSYGYTF.

This chain joins TRBV11-2 and TRBJ2-1; D remains ambiguous. V dropped 1 base and J dropped 7 bases, with 11 bases sitting between them. CDR1 and CDR2 (germline): SGHAT, FQNNGV. This CDR3 contains 14 residues. The CDR3, as DNA: TGTGCCAGCAGCTTAGGTCCAGCGTCGAATGAGCAGTTCTTC. Its protein product is CASSLGPASNEQFF.